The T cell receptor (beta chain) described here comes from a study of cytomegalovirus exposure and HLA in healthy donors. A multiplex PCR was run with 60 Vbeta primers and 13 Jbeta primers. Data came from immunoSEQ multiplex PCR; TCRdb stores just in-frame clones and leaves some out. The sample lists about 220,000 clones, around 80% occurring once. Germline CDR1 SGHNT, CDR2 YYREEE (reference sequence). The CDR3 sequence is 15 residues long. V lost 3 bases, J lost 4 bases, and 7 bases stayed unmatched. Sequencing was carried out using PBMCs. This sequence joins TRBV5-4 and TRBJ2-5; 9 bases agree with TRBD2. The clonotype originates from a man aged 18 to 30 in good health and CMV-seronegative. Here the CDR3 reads CASSSISGRGETQYF. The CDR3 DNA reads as TGTGCCAGCAGCTCAATTAGCGGGAGAGGAGAGACCCAGTACTTC.